Listed below are T cell receptor beta chains from one sample, sequenced in a study of blood T cell repertoires in COVID-19. Produced via immunoSEQ multiplex PCR; TCRdb's table is partial and in-frame only. The sample consists of 150,000 to 200,000 clones, nearly 85% of them appearing once. Sequencing used peripheral blood. These TCRs come from a woman in her 30s with acute or convalescent COVID-19. CDR3s include the opening cysteine and the closing phenylalanine or tryptophan. Each record gives: clone size, V gene, CDR3 length, J gene, D gene, CDR3 protein, CDR3 DNA. The D gene is left open where the match is weak. Size is stated for part of the rows, as once, few or many counts, or as a class when the clone is expanded.

abundance: few; v_gene: TRBV12-3/TRBV12-4; len: 13; j_gene: TRBJ1-4; d_gene: TRBD1; CDR3aa: CASSLDRGEKLFF; CDR3nt: TGTGCCAGCAGTTTGGACAGGGGTGAAAAACTGTTTTTT
abundance: .; v_gene: TRBV28; len: 16; j_gene: TRBJ2-3; d_gene: TRBD2; CDR3aa: CASSLWSSGRVDTQYF; CDR3nt: TGTGCCAGCAGTTTATGGTCTAGCGGGAGGGTAGATACGCAGTATTTT
abundance: medium-sized; v_gene: TRBV27; len: 14; j_gene: TRBJ1-5; d_gene: TRBD1; CDR3aa: CASRGTGGFQPQHF; CDR3nt: TGTGCCAGCAGGGGGACAGGGGGTTTTCAGCCCCAGCATTTT
abundance: .; v_gene: TRBV10-3; len: 12; j_gene: TRBJ2-3; d_gene: .; CDR3aa: CAISSGADTQYF; CDR3nt: TGTGCCATCAGTTCGGGGGCAGATACGCAGTATTTT
abundance: .; v_gene: TRBV19; len: 13; j_gene: TRBJ1-3; d_gene: .; CDR3aa: CASLQGAGNTIYF; CDR3nt: TGTGCCAGTTTACAGGGTGCTGGAAACACCATATATTTT
abundance: .; v_gene: TRBV20-1; len: 10; j_gene: TRBJ2-1; d_gene: .; CDR3aa: CSAQEAGQFF; CDR3nt: TGCAGTGCTCAAGAGGCCGGGCAGTTCTTC
abundance: .; v_gene: TRBV5-4; len: 13; j_gene: TRBJ2-5; d_gene: .; CDR3aa: CASSLVAEETQYF; CDR3nt: TGTGCCAGCAGCTTGGTTGCGGAGGAGACCCAGTACTTC
abundance: .; v_gene: TRBV12-3/TRBV12-4; len: 12; j_gene: TRBJ1-6; d_gene: TRBD1; CDR3aa: CASSRDRSPLHF; CDR3nt: TGTGCCAGCAGTAGGGACAGGAGCCCCCTCCACTTT
abundance: .; v_gene: TRBV5-1; len: 14; j_gene: TRBJ1-3; d_gene: .; CDR3aa: CASSYREAGNTIYF; CDR3nt: TGCGCCAGCAGCTACAGGGAAGCTGGAAACACCATATATTTT
abundance: .; v_gene: TRBV9; len: 15; j_gene: TRBJ1-2; d_gene: .; CDR3aa: CASSAGILPNYGYTF; CDR3nt: TGTGCCAGCAGCGCGGGAATACTACCTAACTATGGCTACACCTTC